This entry describes one T cell receptor beta chain. Its antigen is unidentified. Primers: 60 Vbeta forward and 13 Jbeta reverse. Profiled with immunoSEQ multiplex PCR; TCRdb holds only in-frame clones, not every one. Among some 150,000 clones listed, almost 85% were seen once. This specimen belongs to a study of cytomegalovirus exposure and HLA in healthy donors. Notes on the study in general: For cytomegalovirus status, the classifier reportedly gave diagnoses with high specificity and sensitivity.

The sample consisted of PBMCs. The source is a man in his thirties or forties in good health and CMV-seropositive.

CDR3 amino acids: CASSFEDGSTDTQYF. The CDR3 DNA sequence: TGTGCCAGCAGCTTTGAAGACGGGAGCACAGATACGCAGTATTTT. The rearrangement links TRBV5-6 to TRBJ2-3; D is uncertain. There are 15 residues in the CDR3. Germline assignment: CDR1 SGHDT and CDR2 YYEEEE. Trimming removed 2 bases at V and 0 bases at J, with 10 bases between.